Below, 32 T cell receptor beta chains from the same sample are listed, as sequenced in a study of beta chain features in type 1 diabetes. The study, taken as a whole, reports: TCRB CDR3s from Type 1 diabetes patients were moderately but significantly shorter in all four CD4+ subsets.

Antigen specificity for these receptors is unknown. Expressed TCRB transcripts were sequenced after all isolated RNA was converted to cDNA. TCRdb keeps only in-frame clones here, not all; method: immunoSEQ multiplex PCR. The data contain some 700,000 clones, around 15% of them seen just once; the ten biggest clones take up approximately 0.021%. Input material: naive CD4+ T cells from blood. The receptors were gathered from a man between 18 and 29 years old with type 1 diabetes.

The rearrangement joins TRBV30 to TRBJ2-7, with 11 bases lining up with TRBD2. Trimming at V came to 4 bases and at J to 7 bases, leaving 12 bases not matched to a gene. Germline CDR1 is GTSNPN and CDR2 is SVGIG (reference sequence). The CDR3 loop spans 15 amino acids. CDR3 sequence reads: CAWTLAGGLPGEQYF. The CDR3 DNA reads TGTGCCTGGACGCTAGCGGGGGGCCTACCAGGGGAGCAGTACTTC.

This clone was counted at least ten times. This chain links TRBV4-1 with TRBJ2-6, with unresolved D. V gave up 2 bases and J gave up 0 bases, with 5 bases separating them. The CDR3 length is 15 residues. The germline V gene encodes CDR1 MGHRA and CDR2 YSYEKL. The CDR3 coding sequence is TGCGCCAGCAGCCAATCAGGCTCTGGGGCCAACGTCCTGACTTTC. Protein product: CASSQSGSGANVLTF.

The V and J genes are TRBV6-5 and TRBJ2-2; tentatively, D is TRBD1 (5 bases). The V gene lost 7 bases and the J gene lost 4 bases, with 13 bases spanning the gap. The CDR3 is made up of 14 amino acids. Looked up from germline, CDR1 is MNHEY and CDR2 is SVGAGI. The CDR3 loop reads CASNAGSPTGELFF. DNA of the CDR3: TGTGCCAGCAACGCAGGGTCTCCCACCGGGGAGCTGTTTTTT.

In nucleotides, the CDR3 is TGTGCCGGACTTAGCCCCACCAAGCAGTTCTTC. It codes for CAGLSPTKQFF. The chain has TRBV30 and TRBJ2-1, with D perhaps TRBD2 (5 bases). CDR3 length equals 11 residues. V lost 8 bases and J lost 11, with 16 bases in between. The germline CDR1 and CDR2 sequences are GTSNPN and SVGIG (reference sequence). Variable domain in full (rest from reference TRBV30 and TRBJ2-1): SQTIHQWPATLVQPVGSPLSLECTVEGTSNPNLYWYRQAAGRGLQLLFYSVGIGQISSEVPQNLSASRPQDRQFILSSKKLLLSDSGFYLCAGLSPTKQFFGPGTRLTVL.

V usage is TRBV20-1 and J usage is TRBJ2-1; D possibly uses TRBD1 or TRBD2 (6 bases each). The CDR3 extends over 11 amino acids. V was shortened by 8 bases and J by 10 bases, with 15 bases between the two germline ends. Germline V gene data show CDR1 as DFQATT and CDR2 as SNEGSKA (reference sequence). Here the CDR3 DNA reads TGCAGTCCTACGGGGGCTGGGGAGCAGTTCTTC. Its protein product is CSPTGAGEQFF.

This clone was counted a few times. The gene calls are TRBV9 and TRBJ2-1; perhaps TRBD1 as D (5 bases). V lost 3 bases to trimming and J lost 0 bases, with 13 bases between them. The length of the CDR3 is 16 residues. CDR1 is SGDLS, CDR2 YYNGEE, per germline. CDR3 nucleotides: TGTGCCAGCAGCGATCGACAGATTAGCTCCTACAATGAGCAGTTCTTC. Its translation is CASSDRQISSYNEQFF.

J is TRBJ2-7 and V is TRBV27; 10 bases line up with TRBD1. This CDR3 is built from 13 residues. Germline V gives CDR1 MNHEY, CDR2 SMNVEV (reference sequence). V shed 10 bases, J shed 3 bases, and the junction held 6 bases outside the gene matches. This CDR3 is CATGRDRGYEQYF. CDR3 DNA: TGTGCCACTGGCCGGGACAGGGGCTACGAGCAGTACTTC.

The rearrangement uses TRBV5-1 and TRBJ1-1, with D possibly TRBD1 on 5 matching bases. Germline values: CDR1 SGHRS, CDR2 YFSETQ. V was pared by 1 base and J by 3 bases, with 10 bases between. The CDR3 runs to 14 residues. For the CDR3, the DNA is TGCGCCAGCAGCTTGACAGGTCGGGACACTGAAGCTTTCTTT. Residues: CASSLTGRDTEAFF.

The rearrangement uses TRBV7-3 and TRBJ1-6; TRBD1 is a possible D gene (5 bases). V was pared by 4 bases and J by 10 bases, with 17 bases between. This CDR3 comprises 15 residues. The V gene's germline CDR1 is SGHTA and CDR2 FQGTGA. This CDR3 is CASSSGPSPGSPLHF. CDR3 coding DNA: TGTGCCAGCAGCTCGGGGCCCTCCCCGGGGTCACCCCTCCACTTT.

The V call is TRBV2, the J call TRBJ2-5; possible D gene TRBD1, 6 bases. Trimming took off 3 bases at V and 9 bases at J, with 17 bases between the two ends. This CDR3 spans 14 amino acids. Germline CDR1 is SNHLY and CDR2 is FYNNEI. The CDR3 DNA reads as TGTGCCAGCAGTGATGGGGGCGGTCGAGTGGCCCAGTACTTC. Translation: CASSDGGGRVAQYF. The full variable domain, with the rest looked up from reference TRBV2 and TRBJ2-5, is EPEVTQTPSHQVTQMGQEVILRCVPISNHLYFYWYRQILGQKVEFLVSFYNNEISEKSEIFDDQFSVERPDGSNFTLKIRSTKLEDSAMYFCASSDGGGRVAQYFGPGTRLLVL.

This clone was detected a few times. The chain combines TRBV9 with TRBJ2-3; D might be TRBD2 (7 bases). The CDR3 contains 14 residues. V gave up 6 bases and J gave up 5 bases, with 16 bases separating them. CDR1 and CDR2 from the germline V gene are SGDLS and YYNGEE. CDR3 in amino acids: CASTAGDTGDTQYF. The CDR3 DNA sequence: TGTGCCAGCACGGCGGGGGACACGGGAGATACGCAGTATTTT.

This chain links TRBV9 with TRBJ2-6; 7 bases are a match to TRBD1. Germline-derived CDR1 and CDR2 are SGDLS and YYNGEE. With 4 bases clipped from V and 2 bases from J, the junction kept 6 bases outside the gene matches. CDR3 length: 16 amino acids. The CDR3 DNA sequence: TGTGCCAGCAGCTTCAAGCAGGGGGCTGGGGCCAACGTCCTGACTTTC. It yields the protein CASSFKQGAGANVLTF.

This clone was observed a handful of times. The chain employs TRBV7-9 and TRBJ2-3, with D hard to call. In germline, CDR1 is SEHNR, CDR2 FQNEAQ (reference sequence). The CDR3 length is 14 residues. Trimming stripped 5 bases from V and 7 bases from J, with 16 bases between. CDR3 protein: CASSPTLGPYTQYF. CDR3 nucleotide sequence: TGTGCCAGCAGCCCAACCCTAGGGCCATATACGCAGTATTTT.

Concerning this clone: Other DNA sequences of this sample code for an identical CDR3. This sequence joins TRBV5-1 and TRBJ2-1; 8 bases fit TRBD1. Germline V gene sequence: CDR1 SGHRS, CDR2 YFSETQ. The CDR3 has 15 residues. After removal of 4 bases from V and 2 bases from J, the junction contained 5 bases not matched to a gene. The CDR3 here is CASSLGQGAYNEQFF. The CDR3 DNA sequence: TGCGCCAGCAGCCTAGGACAGGGCGCCTACAATGAGCAGTTCTTC.

V gene TRBV11-2 combines with J gene TRBJ1-1; D not certain. CDR1 and CDR2 (germline): SGHAT, FQNNGV. CDR3 length: 13 amino acids. Trimming left V 4 bases short and J 4 bases short, with 10 bases between. Here the CDR3 reads CASSSNQVTEAFF. CDR3 bases: TGTGCCAGCAGCTCGAATCAGGTCACTGAAGCTTTCTTT.

This clone has only a few counts. This chain links TRBV2 with TRBJ2-5; weak D call: TRBD1 (5 bases). Germline loops: CDR1 SNHLY, CDR2 FYNNEI. Trimming stripped 7 bases from V and 4 bases from J, with 13 bases between. CDR3 size: 13 residues. In DNA, the CDR3 is TGTGCCAGCAAAGAGGACAACGCAGAGACCCAGTACTTC. This sequence encodes CASKEDNAETQYF.

The sample holds a few counts of this clone. The chain combines TRBV5-8 with TRBJ2-2; D ambiguous. V lost 1 base and J lost 4, with 5 bases in between. Germline CDR1 reads SGHTS; CDR2 reads YDEGEE. CDR3 length: 13 amino acids. The CDR3 here is CASSLLPTGELFF. CDR3 DNA: TGTGCCAGCAGCTTGTTGCCCACCGGGGAGCTGTTTTTT.

The CDR3 sequence: CASSLANEQFF. The CDR3 DNA sequence: TGTGCCAGCAGCCTCGCCAATGAGCAGTTCTTC. The chain is built from TRBV13 and TRBJ2-1, with unresolved D. CDR3 length equals 11 residues. Germline V CDR1 and CDR2: PRHDT, FYEKMQ (reference sequence). Trimming took 5 bases from V and 6 from J, leaving 5 bases between them. Filled out from reference TRBV13 and TRBJ2-1, the complete variable domain reads AAGVIQSPRHLIKEKRETATLKCYPIPRHDTVYWYQQGPGQDPQFLISFYEKMQSDKGSIPDRFSAQQFSDYHSELNMSSLELGDSALYFCASSLANEQFFGPGTRLTVL.

The chain employs TRBV27 and TRBJ1-6, with a tentative D call TRBD1 (5 bases). The V end lost 5 bases, the J end lost 9 bases, and 17 bases lay between the germline ends. This CDR3 is 15 amino acids long. Germline values: CDR1 MNHEY, CDR2 SMNVEV (reference sequence). CDR3 region: CASSPSTGVGSPLHF. The CDR3 DNA is TGTGCCAGCAGTCCCTCTACGGGGGTGGGTTCACCCCTCCACTTT.

V usage is TRBV5-1 and J usage is TRBJ2-5; D might be TRBD2 (5 bases). Germline lookup yields CDR1 SGHRS and CDR2 YFSETQ. Deletions cut 7 bases from V and 3 bases from J, with 7 bases between. The CDR3 consists of 11 residues. The CDR3 here is CASHGEETQYF. The CDR3 DNA is TGCGCCAGCCACGGGGAAGAGACCCAGTACTTC.

This clone was seen a few times. V and J are TRBV5-1 and TRBJ1-1; D remains unclear. V lost 0 bases, J lost 1 base, and 10 bases lay in between. CDR1 and CDR2 from the germline V gene are SGHRS and YFSETQ. This CDR3 is built from 15 residues. The CDR3 nucleotides are TGCGCCAGCAGCTTGGTAGGATGGGGGAACACTGAAGCTTTCTTT. It translates to CASSLVGWGNTEAFF.

The J gene is TRBJ1-1, the V gene TRBV5-4; D call uncertain. Trimming stripped 0 bases from V and 2 bases from J, with 2 bases between. CDR3 length equals 12 residues. The germline V gene has CDR1 SGHNT and CDR2 YYREEE (reference sequence). The DNA of the CDR3 is TGTGCCAGCAGCTTGGCCAACACTGAAGCTTTCTTT. This gives the protein CASSLANTEAFF. Looking up the rest from reference TRBV5-4 and TRBJ1-1 gives the full variable domain: ETGVTQSPTHLIKTRGQQVTLRCSSQSGHNTVSWYQQALGQGPQFIFQYYREEENGRGNFPPRFSGLQFPNYSSELNVNALELDDSALYLCASSLANTEAFFGQGTRLTVV.

This clone has more than one count but fewer than ten. This chain links TRBV4-2 with TRBJ1-4; D gene unclear. Germline V gene data show CDR1 as LGHNA and CDR2 as YNFKEQ. V gave up 3 bases and J gave up 8 bases, with 13 bases separating them. There are 14 residues in the CDR3. CDR3 in DNA: TGTGCCAGCAGCCAGGCCGGCATCGGGGAAAAACTGTTTTTT. It translates to CASSQAGIGEKLFF.

The chain combines TRBV9 with TRBJ1-3; D ambiguous. The CDR3 contains 12 residues. Trimming shortened V by 0 bases and J by 9 bases, and 7 bases separated the two germline ends. Germline V CDR1 and CDR2: SGDLS, YYNGEE. The CDR3 loop is CASSVDGGTIYF. The DNA for the CDR3 is TGTGCCAGCAGCGTAGATGGAGGCACCATATATTTT.

The chain is built from TRBV7-9 and TRBJ2-7, with unresolved D. Germline V lookup: CDR1 SEHNR, CDR2 FQNEAQ (reference sequence). The CDR3 totals 17 residues. The ends were cut back, 8 bases at V and 0 bases at J, with 23 bases in the middle. The CDR3 reads CASSYATRTLSSYEQYF. CDR3 DNA: TGTGCCAGCTCTTACGCGACGCGGACGTTGAGCTCCTACGAGCAGTACTTC.

Turning to this clone: The same CDR3 is also encoded by other DNA sequences in this sample. The rearrangement uses TRBV28 and TRBJ2-5; D unresolved. Germline values: CDR1 MDHEN, CDR2 SYDVKM. V was cut by 7 bases and J by 1 base, with 4 bases left in between. The CDR3 length is 11 residues. The CDR3 loop is CASTSQETQYF. CDR3 nucleotide sequence: TGTGCCAGCACTAGCCAAGAGACCCAGTACTTC.

This clone was recorded a few times. The CDR3 reads CASSPLGGDQPQHF. CDR3 DNA sequence: TGCGCCAGCAGCCCCTTAGGGGGCGATCAGCCCCAGCATTTT. The chain couples TRBV4-1 to TRBJ1-5, with 7 bases aligning to TRBD1. This CDR3 is built from 14 residues. Trimming at V came to 4 bases and at J to 5 bases, leaving 5 bases not matched to a gene. Germline lookup yields CDR1 MGHRA and CDR2 YSYEKL.

The table lists this clone with a few counts. The CDR3 region has the DNA TGTGCCAGCAGCTTGGCTTGGAGCACAGATACGCAGTATTTT. It is translated as CASSLAWSTDTQYF. This rearrangement joins TRBV5-4 to TRBJ2-3; D is unresolved. Germline CDR1 SGHNT, CDR2 YYREEE (reference sequence). V gave up 0 bases and J gave up 0 bases, with 5 bases separating them. CDR3 length equals 14 residues.

As regards this clone: The junction does not match germline at one end; this may be a read error. Additional DNA sequences in this sample encode the identical CDR3. The chain employs TRBV18 and TRBJ1-5; 8 bases fit TRBD1. Germline-derived CDR1 and CDR2 are KGHSH and LQKENI. This CDR3 is built from 14 residues. This chain's CDR3 is CASSPSGGNQPQHF. The CDR3 DNA reads as TGTGCCAGCTCACCATCAGGGGGCAACCAGCCCCAGCATTTT.

This clone was detected only a few times. The J gene is TRBJ1-2, the V gene TRBV5-4, with D uncertain. This CDR3 is built from 14 residues. The V gene's germline CDR1 is SGHNT and CDR2 YYREEE (reference sequence). Trimming took off 3 bases at V and 4 bases at J, with 13 bases between the two ends. CDR3 loop: CASSSQGGGYGYTF. The CDR3 bases are TGTGCCAGCAGCTCCCAAGGTGGCGGCTATGGCTACACCTTC.

The chain couples TRBV7-8 to TRBJ2-5, with 10 bases that match TRBD1. In germline, CDR1 is SGHVS, CDR2 FQNEAQ. The junction had 6 bases not matched to a gene; V was cut back by 4 bases and J by 4 bases. CDR3 length: 15 amino acids. CDR3 nucleotide sequence: TGTGCCAGCAGCTCGAGACAGGGGGCTGCAGAGACCCAGTACTTC. The encoded protein is CASSSRQGAAETQYF.

The CDR3 spells CASSQKGAGGNSPLHF. CDR3 in DNA: TGCGCCAGCAGCCAAAAGGGGGCAGGGGGTAATTCACCCCTCCACTTT. V is TRBV4-1 and J is TRBJ1-6, with 7 bases aligning to TRBD1. The germline CDR1 and CDR2 sequences are MGHRA and YSYEKL. V gave up 2 bases and J gave up 6 bases; unmatched junction bases: 7. There are 16 residues in the CDR3.